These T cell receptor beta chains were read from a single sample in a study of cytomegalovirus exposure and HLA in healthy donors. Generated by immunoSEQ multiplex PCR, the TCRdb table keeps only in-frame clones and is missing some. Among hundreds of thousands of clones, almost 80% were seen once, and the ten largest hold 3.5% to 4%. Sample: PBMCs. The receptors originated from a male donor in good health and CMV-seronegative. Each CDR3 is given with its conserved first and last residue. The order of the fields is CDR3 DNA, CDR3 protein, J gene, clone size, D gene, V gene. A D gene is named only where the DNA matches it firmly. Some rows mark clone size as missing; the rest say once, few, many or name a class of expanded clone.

CDR3 DNA: TGTGCCAGCAGTTTACTTGCAGCGGGTTCTAGCACAGATACGCAGTATTTT
CDR3 protein: CASSLLAAGSSTDTQYF
J gene: TRBJ2-3
clone size: NA
D gene: NA
V gene: TRBV28

CDR3 DNA: TGTGCCAGCAGCTTCTCGGGGGTTGGCACAGATACGCAGTATTTT
CDR3 protein: CASSFSGVGTDTQYF
J gene: TRBJ2-3
clone size: NA
D gene: NA
V gene: TRBV7-9

CDR3 DNA: TGTGCCAGCAGCGTATCTGCCCGAAGGACACCGAACACCGGGGAGCTGTTTTTT
CDR3 protein: CASSVSARRTPNTGELFF
J gene: TRBJ2-2
clone size: NA
D gene: NA
V gene: TRBV9

CDR3 DNA: TGTGCCAGCCGCTGGACAGGGGGCACCTACGAGCAGTACTTC
CDR3 protein: CASRWTGGTYEQYF
J gene: TRBJ2-7
clone size: NA
D gene: TRBD1
V gene: TRBV11-2

CDR3 DNA: TGTGCCAGCAGCCACAAGTGGGGCCAGGCTTCCTCTGGGGCCAACGTCCTGACTTTC
CDR3 protein: CASSHKWGQASSGANVLTF
J gene: TRBJ2-6
clone size: NA
D gene: NA
V gene: TRBV14

CDR3 DNA: TGTGCCAGCAGCGTACTTCCGAACACCGGGGAGCTGTTTTTT
CDR3 protein: CASSVLPNTGELFF
J gene: TRBJ2-2
clone size: NA
D gene: NA
V gene: TRBV14

CDR3 DNA: TGTGCCAGCAGTTCTCCGGGACACCTGAACACCGGGGAGCTGTTTTTT
CDR3 protein: CASSSPGHLNTGELFF
J gene: TRBJ2-2
clone size: NA
D gene: NA
V gene: TRBV5-8

CDR3 DNA: TGTGCCAGCAGTGAAATGGGACAGATGAATCAGCCCCAGCATTTT
CDR3 protein: CASSEMGQMNQPQHF
J gene: TRBJ1-5
clone size: NA
D gene: TRBD1
V gene: TRBV6-1

CDR3 DNA: TGTGCCAGCAGTCCTCGTGGGAGCGGGAGGGCCGGGACCGGGGAGCTGTTTTTT
CDR3 protein: CASSPRGSGRAGTGELFF
J gene: TRBJ2-2
clone size: NA
D gene: TRBD2
V gene: TRBV27

CDR3 DNA: TGCGCCAGCAGCCAAGTCAACCTTGGACTAGACTCCAATGAGCAGTTCTTC
CDR3 protein: CASSQVNLGLDSNEQFF
J gene: TRBJ2-1
clone size: NA
D gene: TRBD2
V gene: TRBV4-1

CDR3 DNA: TGTGCCAGCAGCTACCGGACAGGGGGAGGTTATGGCTACACCTTC
CDR3 protein: CASSYRTGGGYGYTF
J gene: TRBJ1-2
clone size: NA
D gene: TRBD1
V gene: TRBV7-8

CDR3 DNA: TGTGCCAGCAGTGAAGTGGGAGGAACCGCTCTTTCCTTCGTCCTGACTTTC
CDR3 protein: CASSEVGGTALSFVLTF
J gene: TRBJ2-6
clone size: NA
D gene: NA
V gene: TRBV2

CDR3 DNA: TGTGCCAGCAGTGAAACGTCTAGCGGGATGGGCTACAATGAGCAGTTCTTC
CDR3 protein: CASSETSSGMGYNEQFF
J gene: TRBJ2-1
clone size: NA
D gene: TRBD2
V gene: TRBV2

CDR3 DNA: TGTGCCAGCAGTCCGCGACAGGGCCTAATCTCTGGAAACACCATATATTTT
CDR3 protein: CASSPRQGLISGNTIYF
J gene: TRBJ1-3
clone size: NA
D gene: TRBD1
V gene: TRBV11-2

CDR3 DNA: TGTGCCAGCAGCGAACAGGGAAACACTGAAGCTTTCTTT
CDR3 protein: CASSEQGNTEAFF
J gene: TRBJ1-1
clone size: few
D gene: NA
V gene: TRBV6-5

CDR3 DNA: TGTGCCAGCAGTGAATTGGTTAGCGGGAGCTTTGGCCCAGATACGCAGTATTTT
CDR3 protein: CASSELVSGSFGPDTQYF
J gene: TRBJ2-3
clone size: once
D gene: TRBD2
V gene: TRBV6-1

CDR3 DNA: TGTGCCAGCAGTACATATGGGGAGTATCAGCCCCAGCATTTT
CDR3 protein: CASSTYGEYQPQHF
J gene: TRBJ1-5
clone size: few
D gene: NA
V gene: TRBV6-1

CDR3 DNA: TGTGCCAGCAGCTTAGGCGTAGGGGCGGGAGCCAGCACAGATACGCAGTATTTT
CDR3 protein: CASSLGVGAGASTDTQYF
J gene: TRBJ2-3
clone size: NA
D gene: TRBD2
V gene: TRBV7-6

CDR3 DNA: TGTGCCAGCAGCTTTTGGAGCGGTCTGAGCACAGATACGCAGTATTTT
CDR3 protein: CASSFWSGLSTDTQYF
J gene: TRBJ2-3
clone size: NA
D gene: NA
V gene: TRBV7-2

CDR3 DNA: TGTGCCAGCAGTTTAGGCCGGGGTTTGACAGGCCCCCCTGACGAGCAGTACTTC
CDR3 protein: CASSLGRGLTGPPDEQYF
J gene: TRBJ2-7
clone size: NA
D gene: NA
V gene: TRBV28

CDR3 DNA: TGTGCCAGCAGCTTAAGCGATGGCTCCTACAATGAGCAGTTCTTC
CDR3 protein: CASSLSDGSYNEQFF
J gene: TRBJ2-1
clone size: few
D gene: NA
V gene: TRBV7-3

CDR3 DNA: TGTGCCATCAGACAGGGGGCGGACGGCTACACCTTC
CDR3 protein: CAIRQGADGYTF
J gene: TRBJ1-2
clone size: NA
D gene: TRBD1
V gene: TRBV2

CDR3 DNA: TGCGCCAGCAGCTTTGAATCAGGCCAGCCCCAGCATTTT
CDR3 protein: CASSFESGQPQHF
J gene: TRBJ1-5
clone size: NA
D gene: NA
V gene: TRBV5-1

CDR3 DNA: TGTGCCAGCAGCCAGGGGATCAAAAACATTCAGTACTTC
CDR3 protein: CASSQGIKNIQYF
J gene: TRBJ2-4
clone size: NA
D gene: NA
V gene: TRBV7-9

CDR3 DNA: TGTGCCATCTGGGGGGTGGGCACTGAAGCTTTCTTT
CDR3 protein: CAIWGVGTEAFF
J gene: TRBJ1-1
clone size: NA
D gene: NA
V gene: TRBV10-3

CDR3 DNA: TGTGCCAGCAGCTACGTGAGGACTAGCGGGAGAAATGAGCAGTTCTTC
CDR3 protein: CASSYVRTSGRNEQFF
J gene: TRBJ2-1
clone size: NA
D gene: TRBD2
V gene: TRBV14

CDR3 DNA: TGTGCCAGCAGTCCAAGACTAGCGGGAGGAGGTAAGGAGCAGTACTTC
CDR3 protein: CASSPRLAGGGKEQYF
J gene: TRBJ2-5
clone size: NA
D gene: TRBD2
V gene: TRBV28

CDR3 DNA: TGCGCCAGCAGCTTTTCAGGACAGGGGCTTGCCACTGAAGCTTTCTTT
CDR3 protein: CASSFSGQGLATEAFF
J gene: TRBJ1-1
clone size: NA
D gene: TRBD1
V gene: TRBV5-1

CDR3 DNA: TGTGCCAGCAGTTTGCAACTAGCCAACCAAGAGACCCAGTACTTC
CDR3 protein: CASSLQLANQETQYF
J gene: TRBJ2-5
clone size: once
D gene: NA
V gene: TRBV27

CDR3 DNA: TGCAGCGTCGTGGGGGCCCCCAATGAGCAGTTCTTC
CDR3 protein: CSVVGAPNEQFF
J gene: TRBJ2-1
clone size: NA
D gene: NA
V gene: TRBV29-1

CDR3 DNA: TGTGCCAGCAGCTTGGACAGGGGAAACACCATATATTTT
CDR3 protein: CASSLDRGNTIYF
J gene: TRBJ1-3
clone size: few
D gene: NA
V gene: TRBV5-4

CDR3 DNA: TGTGCCAGCAAATTTTCAGGGGAGCAGTACTTC
CDR3 protein: CASKFSGEQYF
J gene: TRBJ2-7
clone size: NA
D gene: NA
V gene: TRBV6-5

CDR3 DNA: TGTGCCAGTAAGGGGGGGACGGCTAATGAAAAACTGTTTTTT
CDR3 protein: CASKGGTANEKLFF
J gene: TRBJ1-4
clone size: NA
D gene: NA
V gene: TRBV19

CDR3 DNA: TGCGCCAGCAGCTTGAACGGTGGAGGGGATCAGCCCCAGCATTTT
CDR3 protein: CASSLNGGGDQPQHF
J gene: TRBJ1-5
clone size: NA
D gene: NA
V gene: TRBV5-1

CDR3 DNA: TGTGCCAGTACACGGCCAGGGGGAAACACTGAAGCTTTCTTT
CDR3 protein: CASTRPGGNTEAFF
J gene: TRBJ1-1
clone size: NA
D gene: TRBD1
V gene: TRBV19

CDR3 DNA: TGCAGCGTCTTTAGACAGGGGACTGAAGCTTTCTTT
CDR3 protein: CSVFRQGTEAFF
J gene: TRBJ1-1
clone size: NA
D gene: TRBD1
V gene: TRBV29-1

CDR3 DNA: TGCGCCAGCAGTGGGGACAGTGGAGGGAACGCTGAAGCTTTCTTT
CDR3 protein: CASSGDSGGNAEAFF
J gene: TRBJ1-1
clone size: NA
D gene: TRBD1
V gene: TRBV10-2

CDR3 DNA: TGTGCCAGCAGGCAGGGATACCAAGAGACCCAGTACTTC
CDR3 protein: CASRQGYQETQYF
J gene: TRBJ2-5
clone size: NA
D gene: NA
V gene: TRBV6-5

CDR3 DNA: TGCAGCGTTCTGGCGGGGGACTCCTACGAGCAGTACTTC
CDR3 protein: CSVLAGDSYEQYF
J gene: TRBJ2-7
clone size: few
D gene: TRBD2
V gene: TRBV29-1

CDR3 DNA: TGTGCCAGCAGCTTAAAGGGAGGAGTGGGCTATGGCTACACCTTC
CDR3 protein: CASSLKGGVGYGYTF
J gene: TRBJ1-2
clone size: NA
D gene: NA
V gene: TRBV5-4

CDR3 DNA: TGTGCCAGCAGCGTAAAAACAGGGGGACCCTACGAGCAGTACTTC
CDR3 protein: CASSVKTGGPYEQYF
J gene: TRBJ2-7
clone size: NA
D gene: TRBD1
V gene: TRBV9

CDR3 DNA: TGTGCCAGACCCGGGTCACCCGGGGAGCTGTTTTTT
CDR3 protein: CARPGSPGELFF
J gene: TRBJ2-2
clone size: NA
D gene: NA
V gene: TRBV30

CDR3 DNA: TGTGCCAGCAGTGATGGGCGGGGGAGCACAGATACGCAGTATTTT
CDR3 protein: CASSDGRGSTDTQYF
J gene: TRBJ2-3
clone size: NA
D gene: TRBD2
V gene: TRBV25-1

CDR3 DNA: TGTGCCAGCAGCCGCAGACTAGCGGGAGAAGGTGGCGACGAGCAGTACTTC
CDR3 protein: CASSRRLAGEGGDEQYF
J gene: TRBJ2-7
clone size: NA
D gene: TRBD2
V gene: TRBV7-2